The entry below describes one T cell receptor (beta chain). Per germline, CDR1 SGHNT and CDR2 YYREEE (reference sequence). This CDR3 is 13 amino acids long. The trim removed 0 bases at V and 11 bases at J, leaving 7 bases unmatched. This sample stems from a study of control samples from healthy donors and cancer patients. Using immunoSEQ multiplex PCR, the repertoire was profiled, and TCRdb retains in-frame clones only, with some absent. The data hold 90,000 or so clones, with approximately 90% observed a single time. This receptor was obtained from a woman in her 70s in good health. The material sequenced was blood. The chain combines TRBV5-4 with TRBJ1-1; 7 nucleotides align to TRBD1. The CDR3: CASSLADREKAFF. As DNA, the CDR3 is TGTGCCAGCAGCTTGGCCGACAGGGAGAAGGCTTTCTTT. Looking up the rest from reference TRBV5-4 and TRBJ1-1 gives the full variable domain: ETGVTQSPTHLIKTRGQQVTLRCSSQSGHNTVSWYQQALGQGPQFIFQYYREEENGRGNFPPRFSGLQFPNYSSELNVNALELDDSALYLCASSLADREKAFFGQGTRLTVV.